What follows are 11 T cell receptor beta chains derived from one specimen sequenced in a study of blood T cell repertoires in COVID-19. Sequencing was performed with immunoSEQ multiplex PCR; in TCRdb, only in-frame clones are kept and a portion is missing. The sample records 150,000 to 200,000 clones, roughly 89% being singletons. What was sequenced was PBMCs or T cells enriched from blood (not recorded which). These receptors originate from a woman aged 40 to 50 with acute COVID-19.

This clone has just one count. The rearrangement uses TRBV3-1 (or the pseudogene TRBV3-2) and TRBJ1-6; unclear D gene. This CDR3 region has 17 residues. The ends were cut back, 4 bases at V and 0 bases at J, with 13 bases in the middle. Germline V lookup: CDR1 LGHDT, CDR2 YNNKEL (reference sequence). CDR3 sequence reads: CASSPSGSVSYNSPLHF. In nucleotides, the CDR3 is TGTGCCAGCAGCCCCTCCGGAAGCGTCTCCTATAATTCACCCCTCCACTTT.

The chain carries TRBV18 and TRBJ2-3; D unresolved. The CDR3 loop spans 14 amino acids. Germline CDR1 KGHSH, CDR2 LQKENI. V was cut by 2 bases and J by 4 bases, with 10 bases left in between. CDR3 residues: CASSPMVVADTQYF. CDR3 bases: TGTGCCAGCTCACCAATGGTAGTGGCAGATACGCAGTATTTT.

This sequence joins TRBV5-1 and TRBJ1-1; 7 positions match TRBD1. Looked up from germline, CDR1 is SGHRS and CDR2 is YFSETQ. The CDR3 consists of 15 residues. V lost 5 bases to trimming and J lost 3 bases; unmatched junction nucleotides: 10. The CDR3 reads CASSYRGGGDTEAFF. In DNA form, the CDR3 reads TGCGCCAGCAGTTACAGGGGTGGTGGCGACACTGAAGCTTTCTTT.

The rearrangement uses TRBV7-2 and TRBJ1-5; TRBD1 aligns across 10 bases. Germline trimming cut 2 bases from V and 8 bases from J; bases unmatched to any gene: 6. The length of the CDR3 is 15 residues. In germline, CDR1 is SGHTA, CDR2 FQGNSA. The CDR3 reads CASSLQTGGLEPQHF. As DNA, the CDR3 is TGTGCCAGCAGCTTACAGACAGGGGGCCTTGAGCCCCAGCATTTT.

V and J are TRBV2 and TRBJ1-2; 7 nucleotides line up with TRBD1. CDR1 and CDR2 (germline): SNHLY, FYNNEI. The CDR3 runs to 13 residues. V was clipped by 3 bases and J by 6 bases; unmatched bases: 4. The CDR3 protein is CASSDYRGNGYTF. The CDR3 DNA sequence: TGTGCCAGCAGTGATTACAGGGGAAATGGCTACACCTTC.

This chain links TRBV2 with TRBJ1-5; 9 nucleotides match TRBD1. This CDR3 spans 14 amino acids. V was pared by 6 bases and J by 7 bases, with 7 bases of the junction left unmatched. The V gene's germline CDR1 is SNHLY and CDR2 FYNNEI. CDR3 region: CASRIGQGFQPQHF. The CDR3 DNA reads TGTGCCAGCAGGATAGGACAGGGGTTCCAGCCCCAGCATTTT. The complete variable domain, with remaining parts taken from reference TRBV2 and TRBJ1-5, reads EPEVTQTPSHQVTQMGQEVILRCVPISNHLYFYWYRQILGQKVEFLVSFYNNEISEKSEIFDDQFSVERPDGSNFTLKIRSTKLEDSAMYFCASRIGQGFQPQHFGDGTRLSIL.

The V gene is TRBV2, the J gene TRBJ1-3, with 7 bases matching TRBD1. Trimming removed 6 bases from V and 0 bases from J; junction bases left unmatched: 5. CDR3 size: 15 residues. CDR1 SNHLY and CDR2 FYNNEI come from the germline V gene. CDR3 in amino acids: CASRAQGSSGNTIYF. The CDR3 DNA is TGTGCCAGCAGGGCACAGGGGTCCTCTGGAAACACCATATATTTT.

The chain uses TRBV6-5 and TRBJ2-7, with D possibly TRBD1 on 6 matching bases. Trimming left V 6 bases short and J 5 bases short, with 20 bases between. The CDR3 totals 15 residues. Per the germline V gene, CDR1 is MNHEY and CDR2 is SVGAGI. CDR3 sequence reads: CASRNEAGALNEQYF. The CDR3 bases are TGTGCCAGCAGAAACGAGGCAGGGGCTCTAAACGAGCAGTACTTC.

This chain joins TRBV24-1 and TRBJ1-1; D ambiguous. Between the trimmed V and J ends, which lost 3 bases and 11 bases, there was a span of 15 bases. The CDR3 covers 13 residues. CDR1 is KGHDR, CDR2 SFDVKD, per germline. CDR3 DNA: TGTGCCACCAGTGATCCCTCTGGCTCGGAGGCTTTCTTT. Protein product: CATSDPSGSEAFF.

This chain joins TRBV2 and TRBJ1-1; the match to TRBD1 covers 7 bases. Germline CDR1 SNHLY, CDR2 FYNNEI. V gave up 6 bases and J gave up 2 bases; unmatched junction bases: 6. This CDR3 region has 14 residues. DNA for the CDR3: TGTGCCAGCAGGGGGGGACAGTCAAACACTGAAGCTTTCTTT. This sequence encodes CASRGGQSNTEAFF. The complete variable domain, with remaining parts taken from reference TRBV2 and TRBJ1-1, reads EPEVTQTPSHQVTQMGQEVILRCVPISNHLYFYWYRQILGQKVEFLVSFYNNEISEKSEIFDDQFSVERPDGSNFTLKIRSTKLEDSAMYFCASRGGQSNTEAFFGQGTRLTVV.

This clone was detected once. V usage is TRBV29-1 and J usage is TRBJ1-1; D might be TRBD1 (5 bases). CDR3 length equals 18 residues. Trimming removed 8 bases at V and 3 bases at J, with 31 bases between. Germline CDR1 reads SQVTM; CDR2 reads ANQGSEA. The CDR3 is CSYPLPGFGVGGDTEAFF. CDR3 sequence (DNA): TGCAGCTACCCGCTCCCCGGGTTCGGGGTCGGGGGAGACACTGAAGCTTTCTTT.